This T cell receptor (beta chain) was sequenced during a study of CD8+CD57+ T cells in acquired aplastic anemia. The CDR3 is 14 amino acids. The germline V gene encodes CDR1 LNHNV and CDR2 YYDKDF (reference sequence). V gave up 0 bases and J gave up 9 bases, with 12 bases separating them. This clonotype was detected ten times or more. The template used for profiling TCR beta VDJ and CDR3 was genomic DNA. In TCRdb, the reads were re-called with MiXCR into one record per CDR3 protein. The sample has 95,000 to 150,000 distinct CDR3 sequences; almost 40% are singletons. It was patients with CD8+CD57+ cell expansion by flow cytometry who were chosen for sequencing.

The chain employs TRBV15 and TRBJ1-5, with D unclear. The source of this sequence is a human donor with aplastic anemia. Sequencing was carried out using sorted CD4+, CD8+, or CD8+CD57+ T cells (not recorded which) from PBMCs. The CDR3 nucleotides are TGTGCCACCAGCAGAGATGAGGGTATAGGGCCCCAGCATTTT. Its translation is CATSRDEGIGPQHF.